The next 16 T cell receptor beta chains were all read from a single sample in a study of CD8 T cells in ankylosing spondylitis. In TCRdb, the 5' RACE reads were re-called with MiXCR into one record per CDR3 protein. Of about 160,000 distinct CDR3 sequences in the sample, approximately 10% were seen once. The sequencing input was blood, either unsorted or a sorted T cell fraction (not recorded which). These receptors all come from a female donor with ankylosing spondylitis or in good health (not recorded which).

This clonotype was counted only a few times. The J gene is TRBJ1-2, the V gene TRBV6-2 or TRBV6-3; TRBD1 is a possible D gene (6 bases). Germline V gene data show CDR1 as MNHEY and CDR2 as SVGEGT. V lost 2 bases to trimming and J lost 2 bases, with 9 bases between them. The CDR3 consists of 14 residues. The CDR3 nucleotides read TGTGCCAGCAGTTACAGGGGGACAAACTATGGCTACACCTTC. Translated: CASSYRGTNYGYTF.

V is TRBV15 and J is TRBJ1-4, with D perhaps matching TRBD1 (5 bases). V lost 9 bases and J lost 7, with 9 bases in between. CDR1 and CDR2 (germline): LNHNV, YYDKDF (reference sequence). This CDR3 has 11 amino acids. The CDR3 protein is CATGGGEKLFF. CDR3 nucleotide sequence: TGTGCCACGGGCGGGGGTGAAAAACTGTTTTTT.

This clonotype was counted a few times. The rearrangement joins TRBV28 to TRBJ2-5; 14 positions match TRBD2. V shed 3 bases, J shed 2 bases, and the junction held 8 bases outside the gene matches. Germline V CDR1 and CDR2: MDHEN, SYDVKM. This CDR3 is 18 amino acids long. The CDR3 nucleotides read TGTGCCAGCAGTTTGACTAGCGGGAGGGCCTTACGGCAAGAGACCCAGTACTTC. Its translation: CASSLTSGRALRQETQYF.

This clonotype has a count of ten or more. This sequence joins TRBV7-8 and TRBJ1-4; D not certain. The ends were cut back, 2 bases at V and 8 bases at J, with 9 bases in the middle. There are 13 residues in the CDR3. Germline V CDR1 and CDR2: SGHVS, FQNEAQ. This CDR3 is CASSLSKFEKLFF. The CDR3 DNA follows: TGTGCCAGCAGCTTATCCAAGTTCGAAAAACTGTTTTTT.

The CDR3 sequence: CASSQEVNSYEQYF. The DNA of the CDR3 is TGCGCCAGCAGCCAAGAGGTTAACTCCTACGAGCAGTACTTC. The gene calls are TRBV4-3 and TRBJ2-7, with no clear D. The V end lost 0 bases, the J end lost 0 bases, and 6 bases lay between the germline ends. CDR3 length equals 14 residues. Germline V gene lookup returns CDR1 LGHNA and CDR2 YSLEER.

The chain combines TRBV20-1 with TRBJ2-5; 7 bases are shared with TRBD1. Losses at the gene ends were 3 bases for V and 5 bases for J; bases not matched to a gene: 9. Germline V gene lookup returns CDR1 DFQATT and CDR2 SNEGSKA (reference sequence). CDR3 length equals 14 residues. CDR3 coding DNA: TGCAGTGCTAGGGACAGGCATTCGGTGGAGACCCAGTACTTC. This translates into CSARDRHSVETQYF.

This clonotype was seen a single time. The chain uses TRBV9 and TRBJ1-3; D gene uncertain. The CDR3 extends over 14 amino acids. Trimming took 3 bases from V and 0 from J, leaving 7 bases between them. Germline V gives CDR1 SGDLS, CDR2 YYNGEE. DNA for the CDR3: TGTGCCAGCAGCGATGGGTACTCTGGAAACACCATATATTTT. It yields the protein CASSDGYSGNTIYF.

CDR3 nucleotide sequence: TGTGCCAGCAGCCAGCGGGACTACTTCGAGCAGTACTTC. Its protein is CASSQRDYFEQYF. The genes are TRBV14 and TRBJ2-7; 7 nucleotides align to TRBD2. Germline-derived CDR1 and CDR2 are SGHDN and FVKESK. With V trimmed by 3 bases and J by 6 bases, 5 bases remained unmatched. The CDR3 spans 13 residues. Using reference TRBV14 and TRBJ2-7 for the parts outside the CDR3, the full variable domain is EAGVTQFPSHSVIEKGQTVTLRCDPISGHDNLYWYRRVMGKEIKFLLHFVKESKQDESGMPNNRFLAERTGGTYSTLKVQPAELEDSGVYFCASSQRDYFEQYFGPGTRLTVT.

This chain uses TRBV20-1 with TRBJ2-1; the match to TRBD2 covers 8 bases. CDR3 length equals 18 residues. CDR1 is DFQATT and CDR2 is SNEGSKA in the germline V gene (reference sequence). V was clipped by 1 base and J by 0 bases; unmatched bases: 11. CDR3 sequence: CSARGLAGPPSSYNEQFF. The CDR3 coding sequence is TGCAGTGCTAGAGGTCTAGCGGGCCCTCCTAGCTCCTACAATGAGCAGTTCTTC.

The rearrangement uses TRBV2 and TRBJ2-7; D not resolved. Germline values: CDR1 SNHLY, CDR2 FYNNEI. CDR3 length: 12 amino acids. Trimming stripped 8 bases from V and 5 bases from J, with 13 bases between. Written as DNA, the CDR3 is TGTGCCAGCGGCTGGGTGGCGGACGAGCAGTACTTC. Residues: CASGWVADEQYF.

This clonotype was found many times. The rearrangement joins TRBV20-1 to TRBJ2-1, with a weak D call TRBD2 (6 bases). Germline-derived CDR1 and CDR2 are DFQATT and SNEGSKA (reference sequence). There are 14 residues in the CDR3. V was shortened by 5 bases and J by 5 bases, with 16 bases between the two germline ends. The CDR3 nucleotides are TGCAGTGCTTCCCTAGCGCCAGGCCACAATGAGCAGTTCTTC. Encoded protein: CSASLAPGHNEQFF.

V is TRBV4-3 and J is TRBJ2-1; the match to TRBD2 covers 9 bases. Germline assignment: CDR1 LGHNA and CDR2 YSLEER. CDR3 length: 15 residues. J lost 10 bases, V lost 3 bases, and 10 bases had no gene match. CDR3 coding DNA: TGCGCCAGCAGCCACTTTGTAGCGGGAGACGGAGAGCAGTTCTTC. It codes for CASSHFVAGDGEQFF.

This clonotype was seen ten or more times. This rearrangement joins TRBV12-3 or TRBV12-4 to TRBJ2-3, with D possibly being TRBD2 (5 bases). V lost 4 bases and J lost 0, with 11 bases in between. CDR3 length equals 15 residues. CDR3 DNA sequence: TGTGCCAGCAGTTACGCCCCGGGGAGCACAGATACGCAGTATTTT. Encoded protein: CASSYAPGSTDTQYF.

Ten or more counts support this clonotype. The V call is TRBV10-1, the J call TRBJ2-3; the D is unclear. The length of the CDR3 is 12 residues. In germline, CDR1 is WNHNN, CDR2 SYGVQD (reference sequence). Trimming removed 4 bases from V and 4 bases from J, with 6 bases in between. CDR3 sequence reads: CASSGGPDTQYF. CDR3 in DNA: TGCGCCAGCAGTGGGGGTCCAGATACGCAGTATTTT.

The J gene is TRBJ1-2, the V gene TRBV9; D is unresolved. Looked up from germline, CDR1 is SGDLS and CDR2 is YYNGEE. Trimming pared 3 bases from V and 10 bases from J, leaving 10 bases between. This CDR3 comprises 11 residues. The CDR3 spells CASSAQQSYTF. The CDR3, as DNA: TGTGCCAGCAGCGCGCAACAGTCCTACACCTTC.

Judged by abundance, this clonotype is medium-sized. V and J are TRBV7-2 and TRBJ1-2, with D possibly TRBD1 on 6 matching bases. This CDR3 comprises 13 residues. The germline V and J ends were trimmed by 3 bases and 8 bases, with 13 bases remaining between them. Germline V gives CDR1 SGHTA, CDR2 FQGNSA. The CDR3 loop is CASSFLTGYGYTF. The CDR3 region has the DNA TGTGCCAGCAGCTTCTTAACAGGGTACGGCTACACCTTC.